A single sample gave rise to the 14 T cell receptor beta chains below, sequenced in a study of PD-L1 blockade in urothelial cancer. Time point of the sample: pretreatment peripheral blood. TCRdb's table, derived via immunoSEQ multiplex PCR, lists solely in-frame clones and lacks some. The sample has about 95,000 clones, around 86% seen once; the top ten hold approximately 2%. Here the sequenced sample was PBMCs, taken around atezolizumab (anti-PD-L1) treatment. All receptors derive from a man aged 55 to 70 with urothelial cancer.

This chain connects TRBV2 to TRBJ2-7, with 11 bases fitting TRBD2. CDR1 is SNHLY, CDR2 FYNNEI, per germline. The CDR3 loop spans 16 amino acids. With V trimmed by 4 bases and J by 4 bases, 9 bases remained unmatched. CDR3 DNA sequence: TGTGCCAGCAGTGCCTTACTAGCGGGGGCTTTATACGAGCAGTACTTC. Translation: CASSALLAGALYEQYF. Full variable domain (outside the CDR3, taken from reference TRBV2 and TRBJ2-7): EPEVTQTPSHQVTQMGQEVILRCVPISNHLYFYWYRQILGQKVEFLVSFYNNEISEKSEIFDDQFSVERPDGSNFTLKIRSTKLEDSAMYFCASSALLAGALYEQYFGPGTRLTVT.

The rearrangement uses TRBV4-2 and TRBJ1-5; tentative D call: TRBD1 (5 bases). Germline values: CDR1 LGHNA, CDR2 YNFKEQ. V was shortened by 5 bases and J by 4 bases, with 9 bases between the two germline ends. This CDR3 is built from 13 residues. The CDR3 DNA sequence: TGTGCCAGCAGCTACGACAGAAATCAGCCCCAGCATTTT. Translated: CASSYDRNQPQHF.

This clone has just a few counts. The chain is built from TRBV5-4 and TRBJ1-1; possible D gene TRBD1, 5 bases. This CDR3 is built from 15 residues. Germline CDR1 and CDR2: SGHNT and YYREEE (reference sequence). With 6 bases removed from V and 5 bases from J, the gap between germline ends came to 20 bases. In DNA, the CDR3 is TGTGCCAGCACTAAGTTTCGGGGTGGGGGGACTGAAGCTTTCTTT. Translating gives CASTKFRGGGTEAFF.

The chain combines TRBV28 with TRBJ2-2, with 9 positions matching TRBD1. Trimming removed 6 bases from V and 5 bases from J; junction bases left unmatched: 13. Germline V gene lookup returns CDR1 MDHEN and CDR2 SYDVKM. CDR3 length: 17 amino acids. The chain's CDR3 is CASSPITGQGQTGELFF. The CDR3 region has the DNA TGTGCCAGCAGCCCGATAACAGGACAGGGGCAAACCGGGGAGCTGTTTTTT.

V gene TRBV11-1 combines with J gene TRBJ2-7, with 12 bases aligning to TRBD1. The CDR3 totals 13 residues. The V segment lost 5 bases and the J segment 5 bases; nucleotides outside the gene matches: 1. Germline V gene lookup returns CDR1 SGHAT and CDR2 FQDESV (reference sequence). The CDR3 DNA follows: TGTGCCAGCAGCCGGGACAGGGGGCACGAGCAGTACTTC. Encoded protein: CASSRDRGHEQYF. Supplemented by reference TRBV11-1 and TRBJ2-7, the full variable domain reads EAEVAQSPRYKITEKSQAVAFWCDPISGHATLYWYRQILGQGPELLVQFQDESVVDDSQLPKDRFSAERLKGVDSTLKIQPAELGDSAMYLCASSRDRGHEQYFGPGTRLTVT.

The gene calls are TRBV7-3 and TRBJ2-7; tentative D call: TRBD1 (8 bases). CDR3 length: 15 amino acids. Germline V gene lookup returns CDR1 SGHTA and CDR2 FQGTGA. Between the trimmed V and J ends, which lost 2 bases and 3 bases, there was a span of 14 bases. The CDR3 reads CASSLAGGGGYEQYF. CDR3 bases: TGTGCCAGCAGCTTAGCAGGGGGCGGGGGCTACGAGCAGTACTTC.

The chain links TRBV12-1 to TRBJ2-7; TRBD1 was called by the table and not checked on the DNA. TRBV12-1 is listed as a pseudogene. This CDR3 has 16 amino acids. CDR3: CASSLSWDRVPYEQYF. CDR3 coding DNA: TGTGCCAGCAGCCTCTCCTGGGACAGAGTTCCCTACGAGCAGTACTTC.

The V call is TRBV6-6, the J call TRBJ1-1; 7 nucleotides match TRBD1. The CDR3 is 13 amino acids. V shed 8 bases and J 0 bases; nucleotides not matched to a gene: 3. Germline V gene sequence: CDR1 MNHNY, CDR2 SVGAGI (reference sequence). The CDR3 loop is CASVQGMNTEAFF. The DNA of the CDR3 is TGTGCCAGCGTACAGGGGATGAACACTGAAGCTTTCTTT.

The chain couples TRBV5-8 to TRBJ2-3; no definite D call. Germline lookup yields CDR1 SGHTS and CDR2 YDEGEE. The CDR3 length is 15 residues. The V gene lost 0 bases and the J gene lost 2 bases, with 10 bases spanning the gap. This CDR3 reads CASSLGLDFTDTQYF. The CDR3 DNA reads TGTGCCAGCAGCTTGGGTCTCGACTTCACAGATACGCAGTATTTT. The full variable domain, completed using reference TRBV5-8 and TRBJ2-3, is EAGVTQSPTHLIKTRGQQATLRCSPISGHTSVYWYQQALGLGLQFLLWYDEGEERNRGNFPPRFSGRQFPNYSSELNVNALELEDSALYLCASSLGLDFTDTQYFGPGTRLTVL.

The chain carries TRBV19 and TRBJ1-5; 8 positions match TRBD1. This CDR3 is 16 amino acids long. Germline V lookup: CDR1 LNHDA, CDR2 SQIVND (reference sequence). The ends lost 5 bases at V and 6 bases at J; junction bases unmatched: 12. The CDR3 is CASSAQGALEGQPQHF. Written as DNA, the CDR3 is TGTGCCAGTAGTGCGCAGGGGGCGCTTGAGGGTCAGCCCCAGCATTTT. The complete variable domain, with remaining parts taken from reference TRBV19 and TRBJ1-5, reads DGGITQSPKYLFRKEGQNVTLSCEQNLNHDAMYWYRQDPGQGLRLIYYSQIVNDFQKGDIAEGYSVSREKKESFPLTVTSAQKNPTAFYLCASSAQGALEGQPQHFGDGTRLSIL.

The chain employs TRBV11-2 and TRBJ2-3, with D possibly TRBD1 on 7 matching bases. In germline, CDR1 is SGHAT, CDR2 FQNNGV. Trimming removed 7 bases at V and 6 bases at J, with 20 bases between. The CDR3 runs 15 residues. CDR3 sequence: CASIPPGGLLDTQYF. DNA of the CDR3: TGTGCCAGCATCCCCCCAGGGGGGCTGTTGGATACGCAGTATTTT.

This chain links TRBV25-1 with TRBJ2-1; no definite D call. CDR1 MGHDK and CDR2 SYGVNS come from the germline V gene. This CDR3 is 12 amino acids long. Trimming left V 10 bases short and J 0 bases short, with 7 bases between. Here the CDR3 reads CATSGSYNEQFF. The CDR3 DNA is TGTGCCACCTCAGGCTCCTACAATGAGCAGTTCTTC.

This clone was observed a handful of times. The chain is built from TRBV27 and TRBJ2-3; D not resolved. Germline V gene sequence: CDR1 MNHEY, CDR2 SMNVEV (reference sequence). The CDR3 has 16 amino acids. V dropped 3 bases and J dropped 1 base, with 14 bases sitting between them. CDR3 residues: CASSFDADLGTDTQYF. CDR3 coding DNA: TGTGCCAGCAGTTTCGATGCAGATTTGGGCACAGATACGCAGTATTTT.

This chain joins TRBV5-1 and TRBJ1-1, with TRBD1 as a possible D gene (5 bases). This CDR3 contains 15 residues. The V end was cut by 4 bases, the J end by 5 bases, with 18 bases between. The germline gives CDR1 SGHRS, CDR2 YFSETQ. CDR3 nucleotide sequence: TGCGCCAGCAGCCCGAAAACAGGAGCGGGGACTGAAGCTTTCTTT. Translation gives CASSPKTGAGTEAFF.